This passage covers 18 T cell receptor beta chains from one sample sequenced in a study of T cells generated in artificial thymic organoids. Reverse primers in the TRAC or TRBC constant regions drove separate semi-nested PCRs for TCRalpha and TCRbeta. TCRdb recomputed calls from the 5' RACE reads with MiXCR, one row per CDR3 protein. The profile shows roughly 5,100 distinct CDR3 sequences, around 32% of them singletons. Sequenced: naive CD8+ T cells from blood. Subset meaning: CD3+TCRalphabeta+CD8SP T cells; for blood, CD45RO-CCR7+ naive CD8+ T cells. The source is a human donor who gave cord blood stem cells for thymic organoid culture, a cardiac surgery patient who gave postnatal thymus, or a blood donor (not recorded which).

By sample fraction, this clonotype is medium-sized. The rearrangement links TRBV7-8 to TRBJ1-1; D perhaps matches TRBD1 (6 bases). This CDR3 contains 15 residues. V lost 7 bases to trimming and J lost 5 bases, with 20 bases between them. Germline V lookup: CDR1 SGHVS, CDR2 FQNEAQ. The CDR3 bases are TGTGCCAGCACCAGCTGGGGAGGGGGAGGTACTGAAGCTTTCTTT. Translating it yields CASTSWGGGGTEAFF.

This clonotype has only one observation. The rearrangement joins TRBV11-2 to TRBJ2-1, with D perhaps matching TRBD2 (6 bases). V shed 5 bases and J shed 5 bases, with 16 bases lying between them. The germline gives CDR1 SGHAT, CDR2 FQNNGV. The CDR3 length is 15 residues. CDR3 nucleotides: TGTGCCAGCAGCCGACTAGTTGGGGCAAACAATGAGCAGTTCTTC. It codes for CASSRLVGANNEQFF.

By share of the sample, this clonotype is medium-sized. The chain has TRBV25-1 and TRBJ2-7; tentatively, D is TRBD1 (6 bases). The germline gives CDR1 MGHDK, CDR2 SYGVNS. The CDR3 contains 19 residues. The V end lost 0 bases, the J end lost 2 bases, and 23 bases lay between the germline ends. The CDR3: CASSEYIRRGGLGTYEQYF. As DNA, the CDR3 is TGTGCCAGCAGTGAATACATAAGGCGTGGGGGCTTAGGGACCTACGAGCAGTACTTC.

CDR3 coding DNA: TGTGCCAGCAGTCTAACGACGACAGGGTTAGAAGCTTTCTTT. Amino acids: CASSLTTTGLEAFF. The chain uses TRBV27 and TRBJ1-1; TRBD1 aligns across 7 bases. V lost 5 bases and J lost 8; bases outside the gene matches: 11. The germline V gene has CDR1 MNHEY and CDR2 SMNVEV (reference sequence). The CDR3 is 14 residues long.

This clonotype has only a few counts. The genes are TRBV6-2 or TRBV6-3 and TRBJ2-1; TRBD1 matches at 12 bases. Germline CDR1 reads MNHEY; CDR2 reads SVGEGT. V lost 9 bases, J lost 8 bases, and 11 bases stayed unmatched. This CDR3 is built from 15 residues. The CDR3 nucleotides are TGTGCCAGTGAACCGGGACAGGGGGCTTGGTATGAGCAGTTCTTC. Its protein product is CASEPGQGAWYEQFF.

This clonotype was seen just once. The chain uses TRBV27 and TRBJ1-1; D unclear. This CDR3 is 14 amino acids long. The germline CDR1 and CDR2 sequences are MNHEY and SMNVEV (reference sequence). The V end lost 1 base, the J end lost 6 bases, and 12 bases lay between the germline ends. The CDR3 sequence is CASSLLVTGSEAFF. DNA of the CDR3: TGTGCCAGCAGTTTATTGGTCACCGGCTCTGAAGCTTTCTTT.

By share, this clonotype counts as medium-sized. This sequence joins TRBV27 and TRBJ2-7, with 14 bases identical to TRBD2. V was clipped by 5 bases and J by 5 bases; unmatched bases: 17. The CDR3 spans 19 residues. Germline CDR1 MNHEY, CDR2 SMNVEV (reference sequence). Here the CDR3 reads CASSTPGTRTSGRIDEQYF. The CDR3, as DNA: TGTGCCAGCAGTACCCCGGGGACCCGGACTAGCGGGAGGATCGACGAGCAGTACTTC.

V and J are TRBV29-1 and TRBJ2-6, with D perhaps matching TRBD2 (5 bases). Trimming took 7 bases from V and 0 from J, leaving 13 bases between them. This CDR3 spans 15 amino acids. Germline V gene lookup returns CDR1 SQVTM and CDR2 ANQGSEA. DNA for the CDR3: TGCAGCGCCCAATCCCGGGGCTCTGGGGCCAACGTCCTGACTTTC. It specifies CSAQSRGSGANVLTF.

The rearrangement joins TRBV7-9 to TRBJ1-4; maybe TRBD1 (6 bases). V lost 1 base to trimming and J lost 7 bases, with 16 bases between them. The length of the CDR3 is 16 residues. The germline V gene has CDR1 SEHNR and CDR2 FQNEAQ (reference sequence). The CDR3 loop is CASSLGRTEGVEKLFF. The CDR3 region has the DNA TGTGCCAGCAGCTTAGGGCGGACGGAGGGGGTTGAAAAACTGTTTTTT.

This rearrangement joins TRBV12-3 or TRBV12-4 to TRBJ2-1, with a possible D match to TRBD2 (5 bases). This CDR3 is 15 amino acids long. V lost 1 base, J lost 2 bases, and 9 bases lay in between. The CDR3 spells CASSLGGNPYNEQFF. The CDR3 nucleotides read TGTGCCAGCAGTTTAGGAGGGAACCCCTACAATGAGCAGTTCTTC.

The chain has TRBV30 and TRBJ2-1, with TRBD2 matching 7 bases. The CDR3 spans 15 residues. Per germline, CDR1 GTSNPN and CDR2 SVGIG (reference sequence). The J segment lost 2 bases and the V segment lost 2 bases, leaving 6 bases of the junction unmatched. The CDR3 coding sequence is TGTGCCTGGAGTTTAGGGGCGGGAGCCTACAATGAGCAGTTCTTC. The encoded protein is CAWSLGAGAYNEQFF.

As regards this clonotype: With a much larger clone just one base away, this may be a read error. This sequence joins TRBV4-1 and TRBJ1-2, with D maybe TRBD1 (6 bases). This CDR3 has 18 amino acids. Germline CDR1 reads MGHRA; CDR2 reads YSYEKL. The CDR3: CASNQDRRGVGTQGGYTF. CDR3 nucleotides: TGCGCCAGCAACCAAGATCGGAGGGGGGTGGGAACCCAGGGAGGCTACACCTTC.

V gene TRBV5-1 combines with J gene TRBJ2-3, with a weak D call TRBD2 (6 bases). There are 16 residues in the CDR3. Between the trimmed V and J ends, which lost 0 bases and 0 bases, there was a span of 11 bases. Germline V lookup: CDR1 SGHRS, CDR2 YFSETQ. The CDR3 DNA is TGCGCCAGCAGCTTGGTGGCTAGCGTTAGCACAGATACGCAGTATTTT. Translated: CASSLVASVSTDTQYF.

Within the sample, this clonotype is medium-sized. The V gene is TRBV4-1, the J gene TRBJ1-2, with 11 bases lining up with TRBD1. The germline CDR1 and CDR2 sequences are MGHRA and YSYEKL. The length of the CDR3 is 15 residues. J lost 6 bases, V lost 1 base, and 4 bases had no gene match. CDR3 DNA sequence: TGCGCCAGCAGCCAAGTAGGACAGGGGGCCCATGGCTACACCTTC. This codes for CASSQVGQGAHGYTF.

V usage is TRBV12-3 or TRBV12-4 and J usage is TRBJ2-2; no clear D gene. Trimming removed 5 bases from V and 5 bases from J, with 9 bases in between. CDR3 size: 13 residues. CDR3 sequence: CASSKQGTGELFF. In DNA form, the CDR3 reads TGTGCCAGCAGTAAACAAGGGACCGGGGAGCTGTTTTTT.

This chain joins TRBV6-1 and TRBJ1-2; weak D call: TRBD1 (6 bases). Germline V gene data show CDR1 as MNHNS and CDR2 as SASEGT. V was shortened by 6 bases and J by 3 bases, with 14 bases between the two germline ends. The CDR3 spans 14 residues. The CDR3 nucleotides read TGTGCCAGCAGATTACTACAGGGATACTATGGCTACACCTTC. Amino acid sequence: CASRLLQGYYGYTF.

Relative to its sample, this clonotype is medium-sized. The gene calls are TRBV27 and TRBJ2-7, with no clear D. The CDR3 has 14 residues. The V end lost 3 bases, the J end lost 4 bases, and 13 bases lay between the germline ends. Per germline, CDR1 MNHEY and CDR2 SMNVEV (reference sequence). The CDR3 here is CASSFVGLPYEQYF. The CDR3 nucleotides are TGTGCCAGCAGTTTCGTTGGGCTGCCTTACGAGCAGTACTTC.

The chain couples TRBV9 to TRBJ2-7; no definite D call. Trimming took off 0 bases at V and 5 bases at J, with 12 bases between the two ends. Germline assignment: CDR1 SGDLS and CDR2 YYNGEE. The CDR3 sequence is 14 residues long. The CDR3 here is CASSVEGLPDEQYF. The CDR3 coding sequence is TGTGCCAGCAGCGTAGAAGGGTTACCAGACGAGCAGTACTTC.